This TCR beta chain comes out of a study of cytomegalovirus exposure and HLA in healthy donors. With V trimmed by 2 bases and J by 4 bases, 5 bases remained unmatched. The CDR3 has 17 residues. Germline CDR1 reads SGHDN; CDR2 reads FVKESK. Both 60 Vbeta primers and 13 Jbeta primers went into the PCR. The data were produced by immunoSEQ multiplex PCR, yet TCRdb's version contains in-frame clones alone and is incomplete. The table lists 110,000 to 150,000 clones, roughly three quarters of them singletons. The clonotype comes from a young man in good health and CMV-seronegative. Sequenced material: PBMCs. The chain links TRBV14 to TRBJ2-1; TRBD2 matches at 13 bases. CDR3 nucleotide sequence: TGTGCCAGCAGCCAAAGACTAGCGGGAGGCCCGTACAATGAGCAGTTCTTC. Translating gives CASSQRLAGGPYNEQFF.